Shown below are 8 T cell receptor beta chains from a single sample sequenced in a study of Graves' ophthalmopathy and Graves' hyperthyroidism. Amplification of TCR beta CDR3 regions used RNA transcripts. First-round RT-PCR used HTBI primers; second-round multiplex PCR followed. TCRdb fed the multiplex PCR reads into MiXCR, producing one record per CDR3 protein. The top ten hold 40% to 45% of the sample, which has approximately 700,000 distinct CDR3 sequences, roughly 40% seen once. Sequencing input: peripheral blood. The receptor source for this set is an adult man with Graves' ophthalmopathy.

The chain is built from TRBV2 and TRBJ1-5, with 7 bases that match TRBD1. The CDR3 length is 16 residues. CDR1 and CDR2 (germline): SNHLY, FYNNEI. V lost 6 bases to trimming and J lost 1 base; unmatched junction nucleotides: 9. The CDR3 protein is CASSADRAESNQPQHF. Written as DNA, the CDR3 is TGTGCCAGCAGCGCCGACAGGGCGGAGAGCAATCAGCCCCAGCATTTT.

The chain combines TRBV10-1 with TRBJ2-6; a weak D match, TRBD1 (6 bases). This CDR3 has 15 residues. V was shortened by 2 bases and J by 6 bases, with 11 bases between the two germline ends. Per the germline V gene, CDR1 is WNHNN and CDR2 is SYGVQD (reference sequence). The chain's CDR3 is CASSEGGAKANVLTF. The CDR3 nucleotides read TGCGCCAGCAGTGAGGGGGGCGCTAAGGCCAACGTCCTGACTTTC.

This clonotype has only a few counts. The rearrangement joins TRBV3-1 to TRBJ1-6; no clear D. The CDR3 sequence is 15 residues long. Germline V lookup: CDR1 LGHDT, CDR2 YNNKEL (reference sequence). The ends were cut back, 0 bases at V and 9 bases at J, with 12 bases in the middle. The chain's CDR3 is CASSQESGLGSPLHF. CDR3 nucleotides: TGTGCCAGCAGCCAAGAGTCGGGTTTAGGTTCACCCCTCCACTTT.

V and J are TRBV25-1 and TRBJ1-2; TRBD1 agrees at 8 bases. The length of the CDR3 is 12 residues. V dropped 5 bases and J dropped 11; count of bases not matched to a gene: 7. Germline values: CDR1 MGHDK, CDR2 SYGVNS. DNA for the CDR3: TGTGCCAGCAGTTTCCTCAGGGGGCGTTACACCTTC. It yields the protein CASSFLRGRYTF.

About this clonotype itself: Compared with germline, one end of the junction differs, possibly owing to a read error. CDR3 region: CASSLAGDTEASF. For the CDR3, the DNA is TGTGCCAGCAGCTTGGCCGGGGACACTGAAGCTTCCTTT. V gene TRBV7-9 combines with J gene TRBJ1-1; possible D gene TRBD1, 6 bases. Germline V gives CDR1 SEHNR, CDR2 FQNEAQ (reference sequence). The CDR3 contains 13 residues.

CDR3 bases: TGTGCCAGCAGCGAGGGCGGCGGGGTCCCCTACGAGCAGTACTTC. The encoded protein is CASSEGGGVPYEQYF. The rearrangement joins TRBV9 to TRBJ2-7; TRBD2 is a possible D gene (6 bases). V gave up 3 bases and J gave up 2 bases, with 15 bases separating them. The CDR3 has 15 residues. Looked up from germline, CDR1 is SGDLS and CDR2 is YYNGEE.

The V and J genes are TRBV19 and TRBJ2-3; D ambiguous. Germline CDR1 and CDR2: LNHDA and SQIVND (reference sequence). Between the trimmed V and J ends, which lost 10 bases and 1 base, there was a span of 15 bases. The CDR3 consists of 14 residues. The CDR3 is CATSSLLGTDTQYF. The CDR3 coding sequence is TGTGCCACTTCGAGTCTACTTGGCACAGATACGCAGTATTTT.

This sequence joins TRBV15 and TRBJ1-5; 7 positions match TRBD1. Unmatched junction bases numbered 12, after V lost 4 bases and J lost 9 bases. CDR1 LNHNV and CDR2 YYDKDF come from the germline V gene (reference sequence). This CDR3 is 15 amino acids long. CDR3 nucleotide sequence: TGTGCCACCAGCACCTACAGGGGAGGGGCATCGCCCCAGCATTTT. Amino acid sequence: CATSTYRGGASPQHF.